Below, one TCR beta chain is given with its context. Antigen: not known. In germline, CDR1 is MNHEY, CDR2 SMNVEV (reference sequence). V trimming: 4 bases; J trimming: 5 bases; junction bases outside the gene matches: 7. The CDR3 has 14 residues. This entry belongs to a study of cytomegalovirus exposure and HLA in healthy donors. Background on the study: Some 200 million T cells yielded 117 million unique TCR beta sequences in earlier analysis. HLA-typed donors were the source of roughly 85 million unique TCRs held in an early data release. Study observations and caveats: TCR sequences were mostly rare, though some public TCRs occurred in many donors. In vitro, a few CMV-associated chains proved specific for CMV antigens.

The primer mix had 60 Vbeta and 13 Jbeta primers. Some clones are missing from TCRdb's copy, which holds only in-frame ones; the method was immunoSEQ multiplex PCR. Altogether about 130,000 clones are present, about 78% being singletons, with the ten largest covering around 4%. Source material: PBMCs. The receptor comes from a man aged 30 to 45 in good health and CMV-seronegative. This rearrangement joins TRBV27 to TRBJ1-1, with TRBD1 matching 7 bases. The CDR3 DNA follows: TGTGCCAGCAGTTCTTACAGGGGTCGGACTGAAGCTTTCTTT. This gives the protein CASSSYRGRTEAFF.